The 21 T cell receptor beta chains below come from one sample, sequenced in a study of metastatic and nonmetastatic thyroid tumors. Every patient underwent thyroid surgery untreated. Using MiXCR, TCRdb re-called clones from the PCR reads. The table records about 85,000 clones, less than 10% of them present only once. The sample taken for sequencing was blood. Every receptor here comes from a female donor with papillary thyroid cancer or a benign thyroid nodule (not recorded which). Some clones in this sample may be carry-over from other donors' samples.

The chain uses TRBV13 and TRBJ1-6, with TRBD1 matching 7 bases. The CDR3 sequence is 16 residues long. Per germline, CDR1 PRHDT and CDR2 FYEKMQ (reference sequence). The trim removed 4 bases at V and 9 bases at J, leaving 12 bases unmatched. CDR3: CASSSSGGNLGSPLHF. In DNA, the CDR3 is TGTGCCAGCAGCTCCTCAGGGGGTAATCTCGGTTCACCCCTCCACTTT.

This clone showed up many times. The DNA for the CDR3 is TGTGCCAGCAGTACCATTGGGCAGGGAATCACTGAAGCTTTCTTT. Translation: CASSTIGQGITEAFF. J is TRBJ1-1 and V is TRBV28, with TRBD1 as a possible D gene (5 bases). The germline V gene encodes CDR1 MDHEN and CDR2 SYDVKM. This CDR3 has 15 residues. V lost 5 bases to trimming and J lost 4 bases, with 17 bases between them. The whole variable domain, filled in from reference TRBV28 and TRBJ1-1, reads DVKVTQSSRYLVKRTGEKVFLECVQDMDHENMFWYRQDPGLGLRLIYFSYDVKMKEKGDIPEGYSVSREKKERFSLILESASTNQTSMYLCASSTIGQGITEAFFGQGTRLTVV.

This clone has ten or more counts. V gene TRBV19 combines with J gene TRBJ2-3; TRBD2 matches at 13 bases. CDR3 length: 14 amino acids. From germline, CDR1 is LNHDA and CDR2 SQIVND (reference sequence). The V and J ends lost 5 bases and 6 bases, in that order; junction bases with no gene match: 2. CDR3 sequence reads: CASSGLAGADTQYF. The CDR3 coding sequence is TGTGCCAGTAGTGGACTAGCGGGAGCTGATACGCAGTATTTT.

This clone has a count of ten or more. The J gene is TRBJ2-7, the V gene TRBV2; D might be TRBD2 (7 bases). Per germline, CDR1 SNHLY and CDR2 FYNNEI. Between the trimmed V and J ends, which lost 4 bases and 6 bases, there was a span of 13 bases. This CDR3 contains 13 residues. Here the CDR3 reads CASSVARGAEQYF. The CDR3 DNA reads as TGTGCCAGCAGTGTTGCTCGGGGGGCCGAGCAGTACTTC.

In its sample, this clone was seen a few times. CDR3 region: CASSRGGKTEAFF. The CDR3 DNA is TGTGCCAGCAGCCGAGGGGGGAAGACTGAAGCTTTCTTT. The rearrangement links TRBV12-3 or TRBV12-4 to TRBJ1-1, with a weak D call TRBD1 (6 bases). The CDR3 sequence is 13 residues long. V lost 6 bases, J lost 5 bases, and 13 bases lay in between.

This clone appeared a few times. This chain uses TRBV7-3 with TRBJ2-2; D is tentatively TRBD1 or TRBD2 (7 bases each). Trimming left V 5 bases short and J 0 bases short, with 13 bases between. Germline values: CDR1 SGHTA, CDR2 FQGTGA. The CDR3 totals 16 residues. CDR3 DNA: TGTGCCAGCAGCCCGCAGGGGGGGCCGAACACCGGGGAGCTGTTTTTT. This gives the protein CASSPQGGPNTGELFF.

This clone occurred many times. The chain couples TRBV6-1 to TRBJ2-3, with 7 positions matching TRBD1. The V gene end was trimmed by 8 bases and the J gene end by 2 bases; junction bases not matched to a gene: 4. The CDR3 contains 13 residues. Germline V gives CDR1 MNHNS, CDR2 SASEGT. The CDR3 reads CASRDSSTDTQYF. The DNA of the CDR3 is TGTGCCAGCCGGGACAGCTCCACAGATACGCAGTATTTT.

The table lists this clone with many counts. CDR3: CASSSDGFSYEQYF. The CDR3, as DNA: TGTGCCAGCAGTTCCGACGGATTCTCCTACGAGCAGTACTTC. This chain uses TRBV27 with TRBJ2-7; no clear D gene. The CDR3 consists of 14 residues. The V and J ends lost 4 bases and 0 bases respectively, with 10 bases between them. CDR1 is MNHEY and CDR2 is SMNVEV in the germline V gene (reference sequence).

In this sample, this clone turned up many times. This chain uses TRBV6-2 or TRBV6-3 with TRBJ1-6; no definite D call. The V gene lost 2 bases and the J gene lost 7 bases, with 6 bases spanning the gap. Germline CDR1 and CDR2: MNHEY and SVGEGT. The CDR3 is 13 amino acids. In nucleotides, the CDR3 is TGTGCCAGCAGTTACGGGCCCAATTCACCCCTCCACTTT. It encodes CASSYGPNSPLHF.

This clone was found many times. The chain links TRBV12-5 to TRBJ2-7; D is unclear. Germline loops: CDR1 LGHNT, CDR2 FRNRAP. This CDR3 contains 12 residues. Trimming took 3 bases from V and 0 from J, leaving 3 bases between them. DNA of the CDR3: TGTGCTAGTGGTTTAGTCTCCTACGAGCAGTACTTC. Translating it yields CASGLVSYEQYF.

This clone was seen at least ten times. The CDR3 DNA sequence: TGTGCCAGCAGCCACACGATTACAGGGATGTTCCCTGAAGCTTTCTTT. Translated, it gives CASSHTITGMFPEAFF. The gene calls are TRBV6-1 and TRBJ1-1, with D maybe TRBD1 (6 bases). V dropped 6 bases and J dropped 6 bases, with 23 bases sitting between them. This CDR3 comprises 16 residues. The germline CDR1 and CDR2 sequences are MNHNS and SASEGT.

This clone was recorded at least ten times. Other DNA sequences in this sample translate to the same CDR3. The CDR3 reads CASSAAGGNSPLHF. The DNA for the CDR3 is TGTGCCAGCAGCGCGGCAGGGGGGAATTCACCCCTCCACTTT. The chain employs TRBV2 and TRBJ1-6; 7 bases fit TRBD1. The V gene's germline CDR1 is SNHLY and CDR2 FYNNEI. The V segment lost 6 bases and the J segment 7 bases; nucleotides outside the gene matches: 6. The length of the CDR3 is 14 residues.

There are many counts of this clone. The chain is built from TRBV20-1 and TRBJ2-3, with 8 bases identical to TRBD2. With 6 bases clipped from V and 7 bases from J, the junction kept 18 bases outside the gene matches. This CDR3 region has 16 residues. CDR1 is DFQATT, CDR2 SNEGSKA, per germline (reference sequence). The CDR3 protein is CSAASPGLGADNTQYF. CDR3 DNA sequence: TGCAGTGCCGCCTCCCCGGGACTAGGCGCGGATAATACGCAGTATTTT.

This clone has a count of ten or more. The chain links TRBV10-2 to TRBJ2-1, with TRBD2 matching over 11 bases. CDR1 is WSHSY and CDR2 is SAAADI in the germline V gene. The CDR3 is made up of 16 amino acids. With V trimmed by 8 bases and J by 3 bases, 9 bases remained unmatched. The DNA of the CDR3 is TGCGCCAGCCTCCTCACCGGGACTAGCGGCTACAATGAGCAGTTCTTC. The encoded protein is CASLLTGTSGYNEQFF.

There are many counts of this clone. CDR3 in amino acids: CASSLAGTGASEQYF. CDR3 nucleotide sequence: TGTGCCAGCAGCTTAGCCGGGACAGGGGCATCCGAGCAGTACTTC. The rearrangement joins TRBV7-9 to TRBJ2-7; TRBD1 agrees at 10 bases. Per germline, CDR1 SEHNR and CDR2 FQNEAQ (reference sequence). Unmatched junction bases numbered 5, after V lost 0 bases and J lost 6 bases. CDR3 length: 15 residues.

This clone occurred a few times. One base away lies a much larger clone, so this may be a sequencing read error. Other DNA sequences in the sample encode the same CDR3. CDR3 in DNA: TGTGCCAGCAGTGAAGCTCAGGGGAGGAACACTGAAGCTTTCTTT. Its translation: CASSEAQGRNTEAFF. The J gene is TRBJ1-1, the V gene TRBV2, with D perhaps matching TRBD1 (6 bases). Germline V gene lookup returns CDR1 SNHLY and CDR2 FYNNEI. The germline V and J ends were trimmed by 0 bases and 1 base, with 9 bases remaining between them. The CDR3 sequence is 15 residues long.

This clone appeared a few times. V and J are TRBV6-1 and TRBJ2-5, with D tentatively TRBD1 (8 bases). V shed 0 bases and J shed 9 bases, with 20 bases lying between them. Germline CDR1 MNHNS, CDR2 SASEGT. The CDR3 length is 16 residues. As DNA, the CDR3 is TGTGCCAGCAGTGAAGCTTCAGACACAACAGGGGGGGCCCAGTACTTC. Amino acids: CASSEASDTTGGAQYF.

Comments on this clone: One junction end does not reproduce the germline sequence, and a read error may be involved. V and J are TRBV20-1 and TRBJ2-5; the D gene could be TRBD1 or TRBD2 (5 bases each). From germline, CDR1 is DFQATT and CDR2 SNEGSKA (reference sequence). This CDR3 has 14 amino acids. DNA for the CDR3: TGCAGTGCTAGAGAGGGGGACCCTCAAGAGACCCGGTACTTC. It is translated as CSAREGDPQETRYF.

The chain carries TRBV3-1 and TRBJ1-1; 7 bases line up with TRBD1. The germline gives CDR1 LGHDT, CDR2 YNNKEL (reference sequence). V shed 1 base and J 6 bases; nucleotides not matched to a gene: 8. CDR3 length: 15 amino acids. CDR3 DNA: TGTGCCAGCAGCCAAGTGATAGGGGGCTCCTCTGAAGCTTTCTTT. Translation gives CASSQVIGGSSEAFF. Complete variable domain (other parts from reference TRBV3-1 and TRBJ1-1): DTAVSQTPKYLVTQMGNDKSIKCEQNLGHDTMYWYKQDSKKFLKIMFSYNNKELIINETVPNRFSPKSPDKAHLNLHINSLELGDSAVYFCASSQVIGGSSEAFFGQGTRLTVV.

Points on this clone: A clone one base away is much larger, so this may be a read error. V and J are TRBV19 and TRBJ2-5; 9 positions match TRBD1. This CDR3 has 16 amino acids. Germline CDR1 reads LNHDA; CDR2 reads SQIVND (reference sequence). V lost 5 bases to trimming and J lost 7 bases; unmatched junction nucleotides: 14. CDR3 coding DNA: TGTGCCAGTAGTGTGGGACAGGGTTTAACCAAAGGGACCCAGTACTTC. It codes for CASSVGQGLTKGTQYF.

This clone was observed at least ten times. The chain links TRBV29-1 to TRBJ2-2, with 10 nucleotides matching TRBD1. The germline V gene has CDR1 SQVTM and CDR2 ANQGSEA. This CDR3 has 13 amino acids. V was pared by 5 bases and J by 4 bases, with 1 base of the junction left unmatched. CDR3 loop: CSVRQGATGELFF. The CDR3 bases are TGCAGCGTTCGACAGGGGGCCACCGGGGAGCTGTTTTTT.